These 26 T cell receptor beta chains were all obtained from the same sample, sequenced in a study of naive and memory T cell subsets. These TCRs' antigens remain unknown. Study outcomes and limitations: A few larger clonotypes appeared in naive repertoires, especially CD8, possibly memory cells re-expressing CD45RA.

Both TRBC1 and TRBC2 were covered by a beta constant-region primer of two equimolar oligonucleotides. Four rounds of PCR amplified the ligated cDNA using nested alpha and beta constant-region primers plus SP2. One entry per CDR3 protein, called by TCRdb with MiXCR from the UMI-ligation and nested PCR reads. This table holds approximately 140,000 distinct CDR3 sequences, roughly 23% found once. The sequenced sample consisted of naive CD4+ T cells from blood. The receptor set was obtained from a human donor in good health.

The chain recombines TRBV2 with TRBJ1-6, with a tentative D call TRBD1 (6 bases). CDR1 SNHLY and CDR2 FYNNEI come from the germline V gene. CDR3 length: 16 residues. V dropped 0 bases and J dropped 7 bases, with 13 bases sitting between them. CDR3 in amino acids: CASSEAGQGLNSPLHF. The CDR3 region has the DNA TGTGCCAGCAGTGAAGCGGGGCAGGGGCTGAATTCACCCCTCCACTTT.

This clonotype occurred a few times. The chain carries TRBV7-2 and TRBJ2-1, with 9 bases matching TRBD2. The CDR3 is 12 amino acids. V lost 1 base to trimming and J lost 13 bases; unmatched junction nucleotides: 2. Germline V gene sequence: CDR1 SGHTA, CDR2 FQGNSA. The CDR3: CASSLEGTSQFF. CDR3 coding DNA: TGTGCCAGCAGCTTAGAAGGGACTAGCCAGTTCTTC.

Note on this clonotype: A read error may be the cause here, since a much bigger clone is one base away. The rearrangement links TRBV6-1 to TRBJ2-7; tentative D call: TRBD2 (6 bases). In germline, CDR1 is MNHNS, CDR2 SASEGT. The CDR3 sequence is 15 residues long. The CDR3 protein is CASSESGVSSYGQYF. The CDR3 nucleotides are TGTGCCAGCAGTGAATCGGGAGTTAGCTCCTACGGGCAGTACTTC.

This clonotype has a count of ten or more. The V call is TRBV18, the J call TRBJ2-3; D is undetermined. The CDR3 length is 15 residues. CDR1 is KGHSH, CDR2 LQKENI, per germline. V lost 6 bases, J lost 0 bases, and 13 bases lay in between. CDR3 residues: CASSPLPGSTDTQYF. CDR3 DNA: TGTGCCAGCTCCCCCTTACCCGGGAGCACAGATACGCAGTATTTT.

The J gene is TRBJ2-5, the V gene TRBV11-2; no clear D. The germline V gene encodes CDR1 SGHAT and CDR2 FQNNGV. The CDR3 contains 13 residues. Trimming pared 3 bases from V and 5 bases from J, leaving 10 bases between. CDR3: CASSFSIRETQYF. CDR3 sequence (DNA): TGTGCCAGCAGCTTTAGCATTCGGGAGACCCAGTACTTC. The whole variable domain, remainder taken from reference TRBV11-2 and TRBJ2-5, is EAGVAQSPRYKIIEKRQSVAFWCNPISGHATLYWYQQILGQGPKLLIQFQNNGVVDDSQLPKDRFSAERLKGVDSTLKIQPAKLEDSAVYLCASSFSIRETQYFGPGTRLLVL.

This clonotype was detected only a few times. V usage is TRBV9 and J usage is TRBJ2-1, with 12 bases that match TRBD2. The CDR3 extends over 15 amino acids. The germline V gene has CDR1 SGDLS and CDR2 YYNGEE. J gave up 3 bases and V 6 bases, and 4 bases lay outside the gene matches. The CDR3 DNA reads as TGTGCCAGCACCCAGGGACTAGCGGGCTACAATGAGCAGTTCTTC. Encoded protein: CASTQGLAGYNEQFF.

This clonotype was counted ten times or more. This CDR3 reads CASSVEAGGRTDTQYF. The CDR3 region has the DNA TGTGCCAGCAGCGTAGAAGCGGGAGGACGCACAGATACGCAGTATTTT. The chain has TRBV9 and TRBJ2-3; 9 bases map to TRBD2. With 0 bases clipped from V and 1 base from J, the junction kept 3 bases outside the gene matches. There are 16 residues in the CDR3. Germline loops: CDR1 SGDLS, CDR2 YYNGEE.

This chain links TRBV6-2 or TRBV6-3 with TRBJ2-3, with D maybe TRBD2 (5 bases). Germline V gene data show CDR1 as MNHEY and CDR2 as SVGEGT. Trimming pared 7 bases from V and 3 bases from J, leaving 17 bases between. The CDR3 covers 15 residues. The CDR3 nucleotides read TGTGCCAGCATAAGTCCGGGAATAGCAACAGATACGCAGTATTTT. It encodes CASISPGIATDTQYF.

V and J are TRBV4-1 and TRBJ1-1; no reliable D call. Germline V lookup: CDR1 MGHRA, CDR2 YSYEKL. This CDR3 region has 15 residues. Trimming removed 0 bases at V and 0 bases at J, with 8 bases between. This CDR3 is CASSQDETLNTEAFF. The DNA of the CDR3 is TGCGCCAGCAGCCAAGACGAAACCTTGAACACTGAAGCTTTCTTT.

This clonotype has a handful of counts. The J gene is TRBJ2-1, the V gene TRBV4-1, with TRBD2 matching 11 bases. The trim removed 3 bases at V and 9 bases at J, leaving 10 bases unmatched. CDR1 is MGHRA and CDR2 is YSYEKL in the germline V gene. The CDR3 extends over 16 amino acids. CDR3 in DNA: TGCGCCAGCAGCCAGCCCACTAGCGGGAGATGGGGTGAGCAGTTCTTC. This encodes CASSQPTSGRWGEQFF.

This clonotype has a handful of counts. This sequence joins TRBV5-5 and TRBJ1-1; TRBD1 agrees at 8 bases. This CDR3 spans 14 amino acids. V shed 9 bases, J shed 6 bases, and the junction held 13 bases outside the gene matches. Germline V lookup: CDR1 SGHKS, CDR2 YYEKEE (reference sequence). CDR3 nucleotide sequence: TGTGCCACCCTAACGGACAGGGTGGACTCTGAAGCTTTCTTT. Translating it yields CATLTDRVDSEAFF.

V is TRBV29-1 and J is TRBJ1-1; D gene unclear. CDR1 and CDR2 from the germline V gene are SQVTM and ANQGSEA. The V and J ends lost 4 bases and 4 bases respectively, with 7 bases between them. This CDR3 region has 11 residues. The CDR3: CSVAGVTEAFF. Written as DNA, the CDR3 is TGCAGCGTTGCGGGCGTCACTGAAGCTTTCTTT.

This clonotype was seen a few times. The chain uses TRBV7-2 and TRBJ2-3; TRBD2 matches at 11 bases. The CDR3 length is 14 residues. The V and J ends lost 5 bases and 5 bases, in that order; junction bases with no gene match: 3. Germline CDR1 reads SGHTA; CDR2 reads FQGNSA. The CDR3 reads CASSISGRVDTQYF. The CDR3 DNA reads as TGTGCCAGCAGCATTAGCGGGAGGGTAGATACGCAGTATTTT.

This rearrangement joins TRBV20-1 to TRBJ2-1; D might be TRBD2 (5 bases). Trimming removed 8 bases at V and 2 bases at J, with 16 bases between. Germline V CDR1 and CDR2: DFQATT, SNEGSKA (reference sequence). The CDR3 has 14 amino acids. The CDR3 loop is CSLSGFPAYNEQFF. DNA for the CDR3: TGCAGTTTATCGGGATTTCCTGCCTACAATGAGCAGTTCTTC.

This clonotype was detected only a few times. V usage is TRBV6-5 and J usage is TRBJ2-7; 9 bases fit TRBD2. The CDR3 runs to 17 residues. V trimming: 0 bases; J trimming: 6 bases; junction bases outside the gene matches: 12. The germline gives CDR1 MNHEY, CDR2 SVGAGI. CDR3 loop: CASSYSTTSGAGGEQYF. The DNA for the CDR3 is TGTGCCAGCAGTTACTCGACTACTTCGGGAGCGGGAGGCGAGCAGTACTTC.

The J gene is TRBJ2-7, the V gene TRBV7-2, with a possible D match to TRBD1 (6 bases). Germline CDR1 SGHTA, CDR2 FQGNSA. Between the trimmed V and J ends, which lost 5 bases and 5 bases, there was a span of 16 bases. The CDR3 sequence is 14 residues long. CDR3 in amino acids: CASSLITGIHEQYF. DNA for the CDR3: TGTGCCAGCAGCCTAATTACAGGGATCCACGAGCAGTACTTC.

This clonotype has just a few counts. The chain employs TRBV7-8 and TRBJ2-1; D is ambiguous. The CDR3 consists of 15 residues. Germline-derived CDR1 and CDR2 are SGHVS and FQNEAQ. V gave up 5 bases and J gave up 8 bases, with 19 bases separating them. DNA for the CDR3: TGTGCCAGCAGCCCCCGGTGGACCCTCATCGATGAGCAGTTCTTC. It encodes CASSPRWTLIDEQFF.

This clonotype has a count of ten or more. CDR3 DNA sequence: TGCAGTGCTAATAAAGGGGGATTCGGCACTGAAGCTTTCTTT. This sequence encodes CSANKGGFGTEAFF. This chain uses TRBV20-1 with TRBJ1-1, with a tentative D call TRBD1 (6 bases). The CDR3 has 14 residues. The V gene lost 4 bases and the J gene lost 4 bases, with 16 bases spanning the gap. Per germline, CDR1 DFQATT and CDR2 SNEGSKA (reference sequence).

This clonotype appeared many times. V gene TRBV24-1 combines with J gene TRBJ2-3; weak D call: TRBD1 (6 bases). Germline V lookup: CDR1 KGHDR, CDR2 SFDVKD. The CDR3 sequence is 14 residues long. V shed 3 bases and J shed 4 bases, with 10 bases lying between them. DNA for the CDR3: TGTGCCACCAGTGATAACAGGGCGGCAGATACGCAGTATTTT. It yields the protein CATSDNRAADTQYF.

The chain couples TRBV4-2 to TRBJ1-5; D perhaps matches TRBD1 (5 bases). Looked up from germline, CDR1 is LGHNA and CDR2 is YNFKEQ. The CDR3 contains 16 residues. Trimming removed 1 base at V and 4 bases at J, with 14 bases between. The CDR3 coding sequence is TGTGCCAGCAGCCAAGCTAAGGGGATAGGAAATCAGCCCCAGCATTTT. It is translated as CASSQAKGIGNQPQHF.

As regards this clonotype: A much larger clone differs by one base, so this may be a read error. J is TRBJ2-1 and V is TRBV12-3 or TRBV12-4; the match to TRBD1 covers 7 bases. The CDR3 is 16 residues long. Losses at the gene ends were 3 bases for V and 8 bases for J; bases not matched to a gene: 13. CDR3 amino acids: CASSFRQGWGADEQFF. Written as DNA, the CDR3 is TGTGCCAGCAGTTTCCGACAGGGCTGGGGAGCGGATGAGCAGTTCTTC.

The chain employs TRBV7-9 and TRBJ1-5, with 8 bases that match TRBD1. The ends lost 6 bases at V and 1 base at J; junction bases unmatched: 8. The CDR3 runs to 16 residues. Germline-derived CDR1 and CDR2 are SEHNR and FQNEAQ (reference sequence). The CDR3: CASSLGQGASNQPQHF. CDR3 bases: TGTGCCAGCAGTCTTGGACAGGGAGCGAGCAATCAGCCCCAGCATTTT.

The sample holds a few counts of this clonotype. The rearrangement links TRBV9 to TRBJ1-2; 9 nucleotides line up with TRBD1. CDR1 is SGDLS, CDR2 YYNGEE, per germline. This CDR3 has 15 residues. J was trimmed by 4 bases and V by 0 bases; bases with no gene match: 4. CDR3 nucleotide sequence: TGTGCCAGCAGCGTAGGGGGACAGGGCGGCTATGGCTACACCTTC. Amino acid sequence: CASSVGGQGGYGYTF.

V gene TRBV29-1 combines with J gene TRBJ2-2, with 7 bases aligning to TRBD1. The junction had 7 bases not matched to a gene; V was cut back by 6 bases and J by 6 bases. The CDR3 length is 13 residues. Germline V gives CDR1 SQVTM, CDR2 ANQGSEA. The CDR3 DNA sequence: TGCAGCGTGTTGACCGACAGGGCCGGGGAGCTGTTTTTT. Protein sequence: CSVLTDRAGELFF.

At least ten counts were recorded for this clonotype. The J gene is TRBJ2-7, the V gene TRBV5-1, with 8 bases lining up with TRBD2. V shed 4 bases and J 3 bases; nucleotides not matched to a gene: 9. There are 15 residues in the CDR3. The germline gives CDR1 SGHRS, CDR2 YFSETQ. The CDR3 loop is CASSPHGGENYEQYF. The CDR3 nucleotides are TGCGCCAGCAGCCCCCACGGGGGGGAGAACTACGAGCAGTACTTC. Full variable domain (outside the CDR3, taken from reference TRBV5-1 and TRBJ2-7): KAGVTQTPRYLIKTRGQQVTLSCSPISGHRSVSWYQQTPGQGLQFLFEYFSETQRNKGNFPGRFSGRQFSNSRSEMNVSTLELGDSALYLCASSPHGGENYEQYFGPGTRLTVT.

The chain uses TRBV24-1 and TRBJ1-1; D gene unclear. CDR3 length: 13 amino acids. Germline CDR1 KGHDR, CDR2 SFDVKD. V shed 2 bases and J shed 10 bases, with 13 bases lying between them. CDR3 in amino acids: CATSDSVSRGAFF. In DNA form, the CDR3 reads TGTGCCACCAGTGATTCGGTAAGTCGCGGAGCTTTCTTT.